Following are 23 T cell receptor beta chains from one sample sequenced in a study of cytomegalovirus exposure and HLA in healthy donors (TCRdb year 2017). Library method: the immunoSEQ multiplex PCR assay. For the multiplex PCR, a mixture combining 60 forward primers for TCR Vbeta segments and 13 reverse primers for TCR Jbeta segments was used. TCRdb re-hosts the immuneACCESS table, in-frame sequences only. Its copies lack some clones; in the studies checked, an unresolved V gene accounts for under half of them, and the cause for the rest is not known. The sample data list fewer than 250,000 clones, and over 60% of these were observed just once. The ten most abundant clones make up approximately 1.8% of the sample. Sample: PBMCs. Source of these receptors: a male donor in good health and CMV-seronegative.

The rearrangement uses TRBV4-1 and TRBJ1-5; D is unresolved. The CDR3 spans 14 residues. The V gene lost 1 base and the J gene lost 4 bases, with 8 bases spanning the gap. Germline V lookup: CDR1 MGHRA, CDR2 YSYEKL. The CDR3 DNA follows: TGCGCCAGCAGCCAAGGAGAGGGAAATCAGCCCCAGCATTTT. Translating gives CASSQGEGNQPQHF.

The J gene is TRBJ2-7, the V gene TRBV5-1; a weak D match, TRBD1 (5 bases). The CDR3 totals 14 residues. Looked up from germline, CDR1 is SGHRS and CDR2 is YFSETQ. With 1 base removed from V and 3 bases from J, the gap between germline ends came to 11 bases. The CDR3 DNA is TGCGCCAGCAGCTTGTTGGTAGGGGACTACGAGCAGTACTTC. Protein: CASSLLVGDYEQYF.

The chain couples TRBV6-1 to TRBJ1-5, with 10 bases lining up with TRBD1. J lost 3 bases, V lost 5 bases, and 4 bases had no gene match. The germline V gene encodes CDR1 MNHNS and CDR2 SASEGT. The CDR3 length is 15 residues. The CDR3 spells CASSPGQGINQPQHF. The DNA of the CDR3 is TGTGCCAGCAGTCCGGGACAGGGGATCAATCAGCCCCAGCATTTT.

This clone was detected only once. The chain is built from TRBV28 and TRBJ1-4; TRBD1 is a possible D gene (5 bases). V lost 2 bases and J 4 bases, leaving 8 bases between the germline ends. This CDR3 has 14 amino acids. Germline assignment: CDR1 MDHEN and CDR2 SYDVKM. CDR3 nucleotide sequence: TGTGCCAGCAGTTTAAGGGGCTATAATGAAAAACTGTTTTTT. It codes for CASSLRGYNEKLFF.

This chain links TRBV20-1 with TRBJ1-1; D gene uncertain. The CDR3 runs to 11 residues. V lost 5 bases and J 3 bases, leaving 7 bases between the germline ends. Per germline, CDR1 DFQATT and CDR2 SNEGSKA (reference sequence). The CDR3 bases are TGCAGTGCTGCCGACTACACTGAAGCTTTCTTT. Protein: CSAADYTEAFF.

This chain uses TRBV5-4 with TRBJ2-3; TRBD2 matches at 12 bases. Germline V gene lookup returns CDR1 SGHNT and CDR2 YYREEE (reference sequence). Trimming at V came to 1 base and at J to 5 bases, leaving 5 bases not matched to a gene. The CDR3 contains 16 residues. The CDR3 DNA sequence: TGTGCCAGCAGCTTGAATGGACTAGCGGGGATAGATACGCAGTATTTT. This translates into CASSLNGLAGIDTQYF.

V gene TRBV6-1 combines with J gene TRBJ1-2, with 10 bases identical to TRBD1. CDR1 and CDR2 from the germline V gene are MNHNS and SASEGT. V shed 7 bases and J 2 bases; nucleotides not matched to a gene: 7. The CDR3 covers 15 residues. The CDR3 region has the DNA TGTGCCAGCACCCCCGGACAGGGGGGGAACTATGGCTACACCTTC. Its translation: CASTPGQGGNYGYTF.

V is TRBV27 and J is TRBJ2-5; weak D call: TRBD2 (5 bases). Trimming shortened V by 2 bases and J by 5 bases, and 9 bases separated the two germline ends. Germline lookup yields CDR1 MNHEY and CDR2 SMNVEV (reference sequence). The CDR3 is 13 residues long. This CDR3 reads CASSLARRETQYF. For the CDR3, the DNA is TGTGCCAGCAGTTTAGCTAGGAGGGAGACCCAGTACTTC.

This clone showed up just once. The chain is built from TRBV29-1 and TRBJ2-2; tentative D call: TRBD1 (5 bases). The CDR3 extends over 12 amino acids. Germline V gives CDR1 SQVTM, CDR2 ANQGSEA. V was cut by 8 bases and J by 5 bases, with 12 bases left in between. CDR3 nucleotides: TGCAGCACCAGGGCAGGTACCGGGGAGCTGTTTTTT. It is translated as CSTRAGTGELFF.

The chain combines TRBV27 with TRBJ2-2; tentative D call: TRBD1 (6 bases). V was trimmed by 5 bases and J by 0 bases, leaving 13 bases between them. The CDR3 runs 16 residues. Germline assignment: CDR1 MNHEY and CDR2 SMNVEV (reference sequence). This chain's CDR3 is CASSLWTDANTGELFF. The CDR3 nucleotides read TGTGCCAGCAGTCTCTGGACAGATGCGAACACCGGGGAGCTGTTTTTT.

Turning to this clone: Mismatch with germline at one junction end may stem from a read error. The J gene is TRBJ2-2, the V gene TRBV7-7; D gene unclear. In germline, CDR1 is SSHAT, CDR2 FNYEAQ (reference sequence). This CDR3 is 14 amino acids long. The CDR3 DNA follows: TGTGCTAGCAGCCCTATCGCGAACACCGGGGAGCTGTTTTTT. Amino acid sequence: CASSPIANTGELFF.

This rearrangement joins TRBV13 to TRBJ2-7, with 7 nucleotides matching TRBD2. Germline trimming cut 5 bases from V and 5 bases from J; bases unmatched to any gene: 15. This CDR3 spans 16 amino acids. CDR1 and CDR2 (germline): PRHDT, FYEKMQ (reference sequence). CDR3 protein: CASSPRVGGGPHEQYF. The DNA for the CDR3 is TGTGCCAGCAGCCCCCGAGTGGGGGGAGGGCCCCACGAGCAGTACTTC.

The rearrangement links TRBV6-6 to TRBJ2-7; D is undetermined. CDR3 size: 13 residues. In germline, CDR1 is MNHNY, CDR2 SVGAGI (reference sequence). Trimming cost V 4 bases and J 3 bases, with 10 bases left between them. CDR3 in DNA: TGTGCCAGCAGTTCTTCCCCACTCTACGAGCAGTACTTC. Protein sequence: CASSSSPLYEQYF.

The chain links TRBV9 to TRBJ2-5; TRBD2 matches at 7 bases. The length of the CDR3 is 16 residues. The V gene end was trimmed by 3 bases and the J gene end by 3 bases; junction bases not matched to a gene: 11. Germline CDR1 SGDLS, CDR2 YYNGEE. The CDR3 sequence: CASSAPKRDAKETQYF. For the CDR3, the DNA is TGTGCCAGCAGCGCCCCCAAGCGGGATGCAAAAGAGACCCAGTACTTC.

The chain is built from TRBV9 and TRBJ1-4; no reliable D call. V was clipped by 0 bases and J by 0 bases, with 9 bases between them. From germline, CDR1 is SGDLS and CDR2 YYNGEE. The CDR3 runs 16 residues. CDR3 sequence (DNA): TGTGCCAGCAGCGTAGGTGGGCGAGCAACTAATGAAAAACTGTTTTTT. Translated: CASSVGGRATNEKLFF.

This sequence joins TRBV28 and TRBJ1-2, with 12 bases fitting TRBD1. The J segment lost 8 bases and the V segment lost 4 bases, leaving 8 bases of the junction unmatched. The germline V gene encodes CDR1 MDHEN and CDR2 SYDVKM. The CDR3 is 15 amino acids. The CDR3 nucleotides read TGTGCCAGCAGTTCGACTGGGACAGGGGGCTCCGGCTACACCTTC. Translated: CASSSTGTGGSGYTF.

The chain links TRBV2 to TRBJ1-2; D not resolved. The CDR3 sequence is 12 residues long. From germline, CDR1 is SNHLY and CDR2 FYNNEI. The germline V and J ends were trimmed by 6 bases and 4 bases, with 9 bases remaining between them. The DNA of the CDR3 is TGTGCCAGCAGGTCAGACTCCTATGGCTACACCTTC. This codes for CASRSDSYGYTF.

A single count supports this clone. The gene calls are TRBV4-2 and TRBJ1-4; TRBD1 agrees at 7 bases. The CDR3 length is 21 residues. Trimming took 3 bases from V and 8 from J; bases not matched to a gene: 27. The germline V gene has CDR1 LGHNA and CDR2 YNFKEQ. CDR3 loop: CASSHDPPGQGVSSGYEKLFF. The CDR3 DNA is TGTGCCAGCAGCCATGATCCCCCCGGGCAGGGGGTTTCCTCCGGGTACGAAAAACTGTTTTTT.

This chain connects TRBV28 to TRBJ1-1; D gene unclear. The CDR3 has 14 residues. Germline V lookup: CDR1 MDHEN, CDR2 SYDVKM. The V and J ends lost 6 bases and 1 base respectively, with 12 bases between them. Here the CDR3 reads CASRTAGKNTEAFF. The CDR3 DNA reads as TGTGCCAGCAGGACGGCGGGTAAGAACACTGAAGCTTTCTTT.

The genes are TRBV28 and TRBJ2-7, with a possible D match to TRBD2 (5 bases). Germline V CDR1 and CDR2: MDHEN, SYDVKM. V lost 5 bases and J 3 bases, leaving 11 bases between the germline ends. CDR3 length equals 13 residues. DNA of the CDR3: TGTGCCAGCAGTGCGCCACTAGTCTACGAGCAGTACTTC. Translation: CASSAPLVYEQYF.

The chain combines TRBV7-2 with TRBJ1-1; D is perhaps TRBD1 (6 bases). V was trimmed by 0 bases and J by 4 bases, leaving 18 bases between them. The CDR3 length is 17 residues. CDR1 and CDR2 from the germline V gene are SGHTA and FQGNSA. CDR3 nucleotide sequence: TGTGCCAGCAGCTTAGCGGTATCACAGGGCCTGGGCACTGAAGCTTTCTTT. Protein: CASSLAVSQGLGTEAFF.

The CDR3 nucleotides are TGTGCCACCAGCAGCCGCCTTGGACTTCTCTACGAGCAGTACTTC. The encoded protein is CATSSRLGLLYEQYF. This chain connects TRBV15 to TRBJ2-7, with a weak D call TRBD2 (5 bases). CDR3 size: 15 residues. CDR1 and CDR2 from the germline V gene are LNHNV and YYDKDF (reference sequence). V was trimmed by 3 bases and J by 3 bases, leaving 15 bases between them.

This chain connects TRBV28 to TRBJ2-5; D may be TRBD2 (5 bases). CDR3 length: 15 residues. CDR1 and CDR2 from the germline V gene are MDHEN and SYDVKM. The V end lost 6 bases, the J end lost 1 base, and 15 bases lay between the germline ends. CDR3 sequence reads: CASRFGRRGQETQYF. The CDR3 DNA is TGTGCCAGCAGATTTGGCCGCCGGGGCCAAGAGACCCAGTACTTC. Filled out from reference TRBV28 and TRBJ2-5, the complete variable domain reads DVKVTQSSRYLVKRTGEKVFLECVQDMDHENMFWYRQDPGLGLRLIYFSYDVKMKEKGDIPEGYSVSREKKERFSLILESASTNQTSMYLCASRFGRRGQETQYFGPGTRLLVL.